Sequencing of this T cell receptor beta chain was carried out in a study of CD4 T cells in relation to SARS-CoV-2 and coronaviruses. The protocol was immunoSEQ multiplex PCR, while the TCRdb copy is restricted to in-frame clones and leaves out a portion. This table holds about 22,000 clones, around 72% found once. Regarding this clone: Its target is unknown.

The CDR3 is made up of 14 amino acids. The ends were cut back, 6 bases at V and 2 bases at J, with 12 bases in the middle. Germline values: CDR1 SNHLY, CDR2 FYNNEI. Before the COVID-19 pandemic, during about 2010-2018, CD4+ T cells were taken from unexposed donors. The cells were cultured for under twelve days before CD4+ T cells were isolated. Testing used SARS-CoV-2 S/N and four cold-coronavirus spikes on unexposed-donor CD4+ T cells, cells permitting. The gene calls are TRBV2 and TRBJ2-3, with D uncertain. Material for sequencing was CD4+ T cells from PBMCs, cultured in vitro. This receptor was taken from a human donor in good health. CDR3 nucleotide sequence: TGTGCCAGCAGACAAGCAACATACACAGATACGCAGTATTTT. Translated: CASRQATYTDTQYF.